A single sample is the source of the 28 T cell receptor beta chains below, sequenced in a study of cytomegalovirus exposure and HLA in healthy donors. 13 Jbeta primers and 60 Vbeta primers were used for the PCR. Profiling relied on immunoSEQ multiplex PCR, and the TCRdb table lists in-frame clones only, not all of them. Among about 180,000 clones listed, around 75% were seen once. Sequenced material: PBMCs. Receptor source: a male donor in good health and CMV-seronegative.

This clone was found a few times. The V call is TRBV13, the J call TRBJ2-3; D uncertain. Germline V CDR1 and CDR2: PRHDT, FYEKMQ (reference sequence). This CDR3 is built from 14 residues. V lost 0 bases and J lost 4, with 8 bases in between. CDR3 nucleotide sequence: TGTGCCAGCAGCTTAGGCCCGGGTGCAGATACGCAGTATTTT. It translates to CASSLGPGADTQYF.

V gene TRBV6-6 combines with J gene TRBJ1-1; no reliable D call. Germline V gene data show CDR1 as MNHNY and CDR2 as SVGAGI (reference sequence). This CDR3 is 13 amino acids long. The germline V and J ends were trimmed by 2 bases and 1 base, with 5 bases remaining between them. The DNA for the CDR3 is TGTGCCAGCAGTTACGCCGGGAACACTGAAGCTTTCTTT. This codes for CASSYAGNTEAFF.

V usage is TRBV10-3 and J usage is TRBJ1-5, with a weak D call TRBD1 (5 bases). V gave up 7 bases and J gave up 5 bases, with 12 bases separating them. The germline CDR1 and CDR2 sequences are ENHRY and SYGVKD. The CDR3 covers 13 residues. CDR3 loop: CAITGGDHQPQHF. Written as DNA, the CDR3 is TGTGCCATCACTGGGGGGGACCATCAGCCCCAGCATTTT.

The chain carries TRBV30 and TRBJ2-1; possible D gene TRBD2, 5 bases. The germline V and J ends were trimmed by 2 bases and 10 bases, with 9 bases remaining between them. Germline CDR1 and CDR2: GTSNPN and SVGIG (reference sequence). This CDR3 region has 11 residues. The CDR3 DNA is TGTGCCTGGAGTCGGGGAGACGAGCAGTTCTTC. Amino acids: CAWSRGDEQFF.

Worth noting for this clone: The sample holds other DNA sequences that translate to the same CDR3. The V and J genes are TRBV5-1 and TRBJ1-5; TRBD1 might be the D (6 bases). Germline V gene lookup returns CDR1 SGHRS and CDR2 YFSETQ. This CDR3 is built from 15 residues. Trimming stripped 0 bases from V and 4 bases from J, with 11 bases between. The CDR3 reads CASSLGGGRNQPQHF. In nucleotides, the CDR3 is TGCGCCAGCAGCTTGGGAGGGGGACGTAATCAGCCCCAGCATTTT.

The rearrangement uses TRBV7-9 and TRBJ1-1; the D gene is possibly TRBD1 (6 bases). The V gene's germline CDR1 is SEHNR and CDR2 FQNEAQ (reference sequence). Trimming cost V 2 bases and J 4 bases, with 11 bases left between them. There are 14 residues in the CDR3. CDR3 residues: CASSLYPGATEAFF. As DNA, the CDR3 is TGTGCCAGCAGCTTATATCCAGGGGCCACTGAAGCTTTCTTT.

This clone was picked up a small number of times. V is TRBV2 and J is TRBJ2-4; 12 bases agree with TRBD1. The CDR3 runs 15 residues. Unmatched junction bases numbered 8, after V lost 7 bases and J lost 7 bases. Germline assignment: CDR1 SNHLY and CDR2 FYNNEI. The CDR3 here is CASTHPGTGGNIQYF. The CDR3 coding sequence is TGTGCCAGCACACACCCCGGGACAGGGGGCAACATTCAGTACTTC.

The CDR3 coding sequence is TGCGCCAGCAGCCAAGACTCCCCCGCGAACACCGGGGAGCTGTTTTTT. Residues: CASSQDSPANTGELFF. The chain combines TRBV4-1 with TRBJ2-2; no clear D. V was cut by 0 bases and J by 0 bases, with 8 bases left in between. The length of the CDR3 is 16 residues. In germline, CDR1 is MGHRA, CDR2 YSYEKL.

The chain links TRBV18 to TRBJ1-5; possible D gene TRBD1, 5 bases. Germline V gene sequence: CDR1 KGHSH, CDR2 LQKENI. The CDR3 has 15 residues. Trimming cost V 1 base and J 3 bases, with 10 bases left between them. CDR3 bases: TGTGCCAGCTCACCACTCGCAGGGTCCAATCAGCCCCAGCATTTT. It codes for CASSPLAGSNQPQHF.

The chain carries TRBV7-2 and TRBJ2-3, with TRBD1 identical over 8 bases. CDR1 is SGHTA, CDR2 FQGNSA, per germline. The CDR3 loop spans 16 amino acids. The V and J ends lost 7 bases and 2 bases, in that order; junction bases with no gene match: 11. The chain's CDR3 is CASTSHQGAPTDTQYF. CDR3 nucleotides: TGTGCCAGCACCTCCCACCAGGGGGCGCCCACAGATACGCAGTATTTT. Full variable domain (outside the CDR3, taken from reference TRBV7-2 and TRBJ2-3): GAGVSQSPSNKVTEKGKDVELRCDPISGHTALYWYRQSLGQGLEFLIYFQGNSAPDKSGLPSDRFSAERTGGSVSTLTIQRTQQEDSAVYLCASTSHQGAPTDTQYFGPGTRLTVL.

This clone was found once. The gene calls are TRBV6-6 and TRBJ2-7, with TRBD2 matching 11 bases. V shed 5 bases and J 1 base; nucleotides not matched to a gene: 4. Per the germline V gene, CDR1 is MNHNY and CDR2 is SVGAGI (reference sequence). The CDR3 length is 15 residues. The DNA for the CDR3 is TGTGCCAGCAGTACTAGCGGGAGTTATTCCTACGAGCAGTACTTC. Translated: CASSTSGSYSYEQYF.

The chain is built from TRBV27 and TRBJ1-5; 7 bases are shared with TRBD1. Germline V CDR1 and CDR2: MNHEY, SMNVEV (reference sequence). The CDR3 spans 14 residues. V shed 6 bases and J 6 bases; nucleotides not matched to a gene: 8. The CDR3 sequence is CASSLGQFGQPQHF. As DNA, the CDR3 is TGTGCCAGCAGCTTGGGACAGTTTGGTCAGCCCCAGCATTTT.

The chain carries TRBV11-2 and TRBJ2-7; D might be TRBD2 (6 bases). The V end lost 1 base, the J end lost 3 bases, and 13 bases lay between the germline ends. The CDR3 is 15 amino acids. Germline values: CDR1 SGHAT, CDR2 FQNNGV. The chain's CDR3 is CASSLGRGPYYEQYF. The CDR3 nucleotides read TGTGCCAGCAGCTTAGGGAGGGGCCCATACTACGAGCAGTACTTC.

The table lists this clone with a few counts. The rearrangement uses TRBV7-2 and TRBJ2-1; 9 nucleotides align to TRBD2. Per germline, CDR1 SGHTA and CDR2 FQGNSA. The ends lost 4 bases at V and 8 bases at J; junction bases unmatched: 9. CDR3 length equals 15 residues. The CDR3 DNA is TGTGCCAGCAGCTCTTTGAGGCGGGGGGGCCATGAGCAGTTCTTC. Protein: CASSSLRRGGHEQFF.

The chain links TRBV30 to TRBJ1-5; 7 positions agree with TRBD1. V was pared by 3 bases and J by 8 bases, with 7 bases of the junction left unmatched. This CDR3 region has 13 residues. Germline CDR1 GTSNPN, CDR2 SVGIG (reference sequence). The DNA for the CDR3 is TGTGCCTGGAGCAGACAGGGCGAGGAGCCCCAGCATTTT. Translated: CAWSRQGEEPQHF.

The CDR3 is CASSYSGTQQFF. CDR3 coding DNA: TGTGCCAGCAGTTACTCCGGGACTCAGCAGTTCTTC. The chain combines TRBV6-6 with TRBJ2-1; D is perhaps TRBD2 (6 bases). V lost 0 bases, J lost 11 bases, and 8 bases lay in between. Germline V gene data show CDR1 as MNHNY and CDR2 as SVGAGI (reference sequence). CDR3 length: 12 residues.

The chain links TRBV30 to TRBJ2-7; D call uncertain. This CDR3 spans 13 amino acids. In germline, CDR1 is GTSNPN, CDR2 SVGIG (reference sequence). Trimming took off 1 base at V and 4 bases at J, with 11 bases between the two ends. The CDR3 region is CAWSATPLYEQYF. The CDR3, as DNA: TGTGCCTGGAGTGCCACGCCACTATACGAGCAGTACTTC.

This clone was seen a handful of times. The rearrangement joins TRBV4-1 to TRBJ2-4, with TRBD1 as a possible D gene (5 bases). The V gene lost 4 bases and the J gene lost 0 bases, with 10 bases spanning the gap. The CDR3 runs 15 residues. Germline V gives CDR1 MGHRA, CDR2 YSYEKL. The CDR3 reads CASSLRQLAKNIQYF. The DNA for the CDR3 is TGCGCCAGCAGCCTAAGACAGCTAGCCAAAAACATTCAGTACTTC.

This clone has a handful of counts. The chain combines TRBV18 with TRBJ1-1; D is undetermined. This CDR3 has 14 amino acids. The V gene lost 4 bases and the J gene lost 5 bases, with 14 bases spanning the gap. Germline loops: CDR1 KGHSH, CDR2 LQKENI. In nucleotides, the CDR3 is TGTGCCAGCTCACAGACGGCTAGTTGGACTGAAGCTTTCTTT. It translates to CASSQTASWTEAFF.

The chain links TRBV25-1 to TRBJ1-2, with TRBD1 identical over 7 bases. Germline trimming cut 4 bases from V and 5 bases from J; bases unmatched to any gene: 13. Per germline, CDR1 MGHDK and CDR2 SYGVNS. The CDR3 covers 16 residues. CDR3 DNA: TGTGCCAGCAGTGGGGACAGCCTTCCTCCGGTTTATGGCTACACCTTC. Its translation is CASSGDSLPPVYGYTF.

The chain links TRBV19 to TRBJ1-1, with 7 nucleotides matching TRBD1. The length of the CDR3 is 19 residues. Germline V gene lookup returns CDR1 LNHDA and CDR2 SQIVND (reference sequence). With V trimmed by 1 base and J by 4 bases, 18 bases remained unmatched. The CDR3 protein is CASSIATGTVTRWGTEAFF. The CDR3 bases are TGTGCCAGTAGTATAGCTACCGGGACAGTTACTCGCTGGGGCACTGAAGCTTTCTTT.

The CDR3 nucleotides are TGTGCCAGCACTCAGAGCTGGCAGGGCGTAGCTTTCTTT. Translation: CASTQSWQGVAFF. V is TRBV6-6 and J is TRBJ1-1; D may be TRBD1 (5 bases). The V and J ends lost 7 bases and 10 bases respectively, with 19 bases between them. Germline V gene data show CDR1 as MNHNY and CDR2 as SVGAGI (reference sequence). The CDR3 has 13 amino acids.

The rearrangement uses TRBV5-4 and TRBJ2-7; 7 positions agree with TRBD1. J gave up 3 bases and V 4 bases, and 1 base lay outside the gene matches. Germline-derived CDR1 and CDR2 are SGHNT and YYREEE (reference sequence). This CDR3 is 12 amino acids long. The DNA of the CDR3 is TGTGCCAGCAGCCGGACAGGCTACGAGCAGTACTTC. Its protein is CASSRTGYEQYF.

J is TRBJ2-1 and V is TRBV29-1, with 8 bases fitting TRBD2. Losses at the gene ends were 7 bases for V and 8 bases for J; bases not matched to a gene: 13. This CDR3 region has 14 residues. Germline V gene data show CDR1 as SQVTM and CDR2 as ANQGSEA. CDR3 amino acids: CSARGREEGYEQFF. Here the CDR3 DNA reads TGCAGCGCCCGCGGGCGGGAGGAGGGCTATGAGCAGTTCTTC.

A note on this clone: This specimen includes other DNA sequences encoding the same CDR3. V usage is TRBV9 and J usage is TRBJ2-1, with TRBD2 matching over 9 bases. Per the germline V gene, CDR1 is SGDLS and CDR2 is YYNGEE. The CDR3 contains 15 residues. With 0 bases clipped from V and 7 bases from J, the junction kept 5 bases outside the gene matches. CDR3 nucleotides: TGTGCCAGCAGCGTAGCCGGGCTAGCGGGAAATGAGCAGTTCTTC. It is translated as CASSVAGLAGNEQFF.

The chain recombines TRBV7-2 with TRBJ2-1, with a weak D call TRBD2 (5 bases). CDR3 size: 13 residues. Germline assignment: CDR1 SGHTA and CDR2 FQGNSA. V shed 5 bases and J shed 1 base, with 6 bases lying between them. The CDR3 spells CASSRGSYNEQFF. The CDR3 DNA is TGTGCCAGCAGCCGCGGGTCCTACAATGAGCAGTTCTTC.

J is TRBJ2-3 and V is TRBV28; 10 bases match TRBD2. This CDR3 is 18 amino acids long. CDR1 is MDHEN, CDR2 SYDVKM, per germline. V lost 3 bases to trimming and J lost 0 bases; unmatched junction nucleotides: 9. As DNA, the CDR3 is TGTGCCAGCAGTTTCGTCCTCCTACTAGCGGGGAGCACAGATACGCAGTATTTT. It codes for CASSFVLLLAGSTDTQYF.

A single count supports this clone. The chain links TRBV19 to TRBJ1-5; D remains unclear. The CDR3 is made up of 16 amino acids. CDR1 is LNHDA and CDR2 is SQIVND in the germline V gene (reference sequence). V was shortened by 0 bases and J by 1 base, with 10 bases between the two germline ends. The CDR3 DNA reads TGTGCCAGTAGTATAGAAGGAGGCCTAAGCAATCAGCCCCAGCATTTT. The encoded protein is CASSIEGGLSNQPQHF.